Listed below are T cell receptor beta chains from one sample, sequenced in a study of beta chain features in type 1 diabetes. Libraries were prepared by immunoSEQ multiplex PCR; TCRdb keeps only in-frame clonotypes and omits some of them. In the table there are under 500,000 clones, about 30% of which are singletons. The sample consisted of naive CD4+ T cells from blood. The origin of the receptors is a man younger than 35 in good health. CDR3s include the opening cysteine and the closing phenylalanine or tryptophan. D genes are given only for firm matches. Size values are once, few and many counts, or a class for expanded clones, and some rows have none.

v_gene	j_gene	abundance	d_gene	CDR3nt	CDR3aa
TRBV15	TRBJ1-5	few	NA	TGTGCCACCAGCAGAGCCCTTAAGTACCAGCCCCAGCATTTT	CATSRALKYQPQHF
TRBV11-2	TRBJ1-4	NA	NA	TGTGCCAGCAGCTTTTCTGCTACTATGAAACTGTTTTTT	CASSFSATMKLFF
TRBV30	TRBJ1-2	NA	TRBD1	TGTGCCTGGAGGATGGACAGGAGGAACCCTAACTATGGCTACACCTTC	CAWRMDRRNPNYGYTF
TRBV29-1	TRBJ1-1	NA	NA	TGCAGTGTTTGGCCTGAAGCTTTCTTT	CSVWPEAFF
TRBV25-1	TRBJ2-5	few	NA	TGTGCCAGCAGGCAACGCGGGCGGTTCCAAGAGACCCAGTACTTC	CASRQRGRFQETQYF
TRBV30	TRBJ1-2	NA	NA	TGTGCCTCCCGATCAACGGAGGACTATGGCTACACCTTC	CASRSTEDYGYTF
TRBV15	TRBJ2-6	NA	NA	TGTGCCACCAGCGGCGGACGAACTGGGGCCAACGTCCTGACTTTC	CATSGGRTGANVLTF
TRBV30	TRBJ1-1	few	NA	TGTGCCTGGAGTGCTCTGCTGAACACTGAAGCTTTCTTT	CAWSALLNTEAFF
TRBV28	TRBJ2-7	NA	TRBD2	TGTGCCAGCAGTCCTGGGACTACTCGATCCTACGAGCAGTACTTC	CASSPGTTRSYEQYF
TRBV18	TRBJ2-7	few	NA	TGTGCCAGCTCACCTTCCCCTCAGGGACACGAGCAGTACTTC	CASSPSPQGHEQYF
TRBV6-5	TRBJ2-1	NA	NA	TGTGCCAGTTCTAGGAGCTCCTACAATGAGCAGTTCTTC	CASSRSSYNEQFF
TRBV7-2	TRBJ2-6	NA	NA	TGTGCCAGCAGCACCCGTTCTGGGGCCAACGTCCTGACTTTC	CASSTRSGANVLTF
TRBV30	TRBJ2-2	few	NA	TGTGCCTGGAGTGAACCGGGACTGCGAACCGGGGAGCTGTTTTTT	CAWSEPGLRTGELFF
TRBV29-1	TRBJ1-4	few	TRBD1	TGCAGCGTGGGGACAGGGGCAAGTGATGAAAAACTGTTTTTT	CSVGTGASDEKLFF
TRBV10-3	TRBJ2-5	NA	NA	TGTGCCACACGGCCAAGCAGGGACCAAGAGACCCAGTACTTC	CATRPSRDQETQYF
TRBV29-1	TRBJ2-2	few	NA	TGCAGTGTACCGAGGGCTAACTTAAACACCGGGGAGCTGTTTTTT	CSVPRANLNTGELFF
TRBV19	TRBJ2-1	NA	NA	TGTGCCAGTAGGCTCAAAGGGTCTCTCTCCTACAATGAGCAGTTCTTC	CASRLKGSLSYNEQFF
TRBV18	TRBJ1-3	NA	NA	TGTGCCAGCTCACCAAGGGCTTCTGGAAACACCATATATTTT	CASSPRASGNTIYF
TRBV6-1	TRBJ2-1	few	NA	TGTGCCAGCAGTGAAGCCAGAGATGAGCAGTTCTTC	CASSEARDEQFF
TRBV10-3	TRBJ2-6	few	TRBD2	TGTGCCATCAGTTCTAGCGGTGGGGCCAACGTCCTGACTTTC	CAISSSGGANVLTF
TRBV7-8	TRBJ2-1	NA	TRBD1	TGTGCCAGCAGCTTAACAGGGGGAAATGAGCAGTTCTTC	CASSLTGGNEQFF
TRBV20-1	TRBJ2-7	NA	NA	TGCAGTGCTAGGGGGCGCTACGAGCAGTACTTC	CSARGRYEQYF
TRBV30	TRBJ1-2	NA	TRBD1	TGTGCCTGGAGTACGGACAGGGGAGCCTATGGCTACACCTTC	CAWSTDRGAYGYTF
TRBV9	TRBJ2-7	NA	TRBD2	TGTGCCAGCAGCTCTCGACTAGCGGGGGAGCAGTACTTC	CASSSRLAGEQYF
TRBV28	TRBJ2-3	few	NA	TGTGCCAGCAGTTCCGCCAGCGCACTGGCGGATACGCAGTATTTT	CASSSASALADTQYF
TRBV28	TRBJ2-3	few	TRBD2	TGTGCCAGCAGTTCCCTAGCGGGGCCGTATACGCAGTATTTT	CASSSLAGPYTQYF
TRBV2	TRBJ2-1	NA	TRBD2	TGTGCCAGCAGTGTTCCACTAGCGGGGAAGTATAATGAGCAGTTCTTC	CASSVPLAGKYNEQFF
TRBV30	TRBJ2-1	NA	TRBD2	TGTGCCTGGACAACAGGTCCCACTAGCGGGAGAGGGAATGAGCAGTTCTTC	CAWTTGPTSGRGNEQFF
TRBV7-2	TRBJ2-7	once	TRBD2	TGTGCCAGCAGCTTTTCAAGGGTACTAGCGGGTGAGCAGTACTTC	CASSFSRVLAGEQYF
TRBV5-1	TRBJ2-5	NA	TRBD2	TGCGCCAGCAGCTTCGGACTAGCGGGAGAAGAGACCCAGTACTTC	CASSFGLAGEETQYF
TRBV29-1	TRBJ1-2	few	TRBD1	TGCAGCGTTGAACAGGACAGGGGTTACTATGGCTACACCTTC	CSVEQDRGYYGYTF